This T cell receptor beta chain was identified in a study of blood T cell repertoires in COVID-19. Enrollees, about 18 to 95 years old, lived in some 24 US areas. Recovery among Cohort 3 donors was established by two negative PCRs, clearance, or symptom resolution. This clone was counted a few times. Source study methods: Reference gene primers were amplified, and this amplification served to estimate nucleated cell counts. Profiling relied on immunoSEQ multiplex PCR, and the TCRdb table lists in-frame clones only, not all of them. The V and J calls and clone size were taken over from that table, and D and trimming were inferred from the DNA. The sample has fewer than 400,000 clones; about 89% are singletons. The germline gives CDR1 LNHDA, CDR2 SQIVND (reference sequence). Trimming shortened V by 3 bases and J by 6 bases, and 12 bases separated the two germline ends. CDR3 size: 13 residues.

The sequencing sample was made of PBMCs or T cells enriched from blood (not recorded which). This receptor was taken from a man aged 55 to 70 who had recovered from COVID-19. The chain couples TRBV19 to TRBJ2-7; D call uncertain. CDR3 nucleotide sequence: TGTGCCAGTAGTATGAGAGACATGGGCGAGCAGTACTTC. It translates to CASSMRDMGEQYF.